The text below deals with one T cell receptor beta chain. Its target is not known. TCRdb keeps only in-frame clones here, not all; method: immunoSEQ multiplex PCR. The repertoire holds about 89,000 clones, with 86% as singletons. This entry is derived from a study of OX40 agonist ivuxolimab in advanced cancers. Broader study findings: Among the nonresponders, some also had low normalized T-cell clonal expansion. Undetermined was the antigen specificity of the expanded peripheral T cells.

Germline CDR1 reads SGHAT; CDR2 reads FQNNGV. Trimming cost V 5 bases and J 3 bases, with 17 bases left between them. The CDR3 spans 16 residues. The chain joins TRBV11-2 to TRBJ2-1; D assignment may be TRBD1 or TRBD2 (5 bases each). Specimen: CD4+ or CD8+ T cells sorted from blood, collected in a trial of the OX40 agonist ivuxolimab. The receptor was derived from an adult with an advanced solid tumor such as melanoma, head and neck, liver or kidney cancer. The CDR3 nucleotides are TGTGCCAGCAGCCCACAAACCGGGACCAACTACAATGAGCAGTTCTTC. Its protein product is CASSPQTGTNYNEQFF.